What follows is one T cell receptor (beta chain) and its context. No cognate antigen has been identified for it. One base away there is no much larger clone; base qualities are not given. The source of the sample is a study of cytomegalovirus exposure and HLA in healthy donors (TCRdb year 2017). Concerning the study at large: The roughly 700 repertoires of the first cohort and the 95 to 150 validation repertoires were produced on the same platform, according to a later analysis. The study aimed to test whether signatures of past pathogen exposure could be identified by cataloging public T cell receptors. A separate validation cohort of approximately 130 different subjects was used in addition to the 666-subject first cohort. The study combined high-throughput TCR immunosequencing, statistical association of individual TCRs with disease status, and machine learning to predict cytomegalovirus infection status.

The germline V gene (reference sequence) yields SEHNR for CDR1 and FQNEAQ for CDR2. Cut back by 6 bases and 8 bases, the V and J ends lie 10 bases apart. Its CDR3 holds 12 amino acids, cysteine through phenylalanine. This entry keeps only the CDR3 DNA: 36 bases, framed from base 1. Separate from the roughly 650-subject first cohort, the validation cohort of 120 subjects was the group to which the donors belonged. What the research found in general, with its limitations: A few of the identified cytomegalovirus-associated TCR beta chains were confirmed in vitro to be specific for cytomegalovirus antigens. According to the authors, the approach could potentially be generalized to other disease states and immunological phenotypes. In both the original and validation cohorts, the classifier was reported to diagnose cytomegalovirus status with high specificity and sensitivity. While some public TCRs were present in many individuals, most TCR sequences turned up only very rarely across donors. A later analysis found that TCRs clustered in the first cohort also tended to co-occur in the 120 validation repertoires, with about 94% of cluster scores above 0. A total of 150 to 200 TCR beta chains were listed by the study as associated with cytomegalovirus. The validation cohort had no HLA typing available for a later analysis, so co-occurrence within that cohort was assessed over all 120 or so repertoires.

The library was generated by the immunoSEQ multiplex PCR assay. In the original analysis: A statistical classification framework was built to diagnose cytomegalovirus status from the catalog of TCR beta chain sequences. This immuneACCESS table, as held by TCRdb, lists in-frame sequences with V and J called but not all clones. Of the missing ones, under half trace to an unresolved V gene in checked studies; the others have no known cause. V and J calls and clone size are given by that table; D and trimming were obtained from the DNA. The sample includes around 70,000 clones, with approximately 93% observed a single time. Roughly 1.4% of the sample belongs to the ten largest clones.

What was sequenced was PBMCs. The rearranged chain carries TRBV7-9 and TRBJ2-2; the D gene remains uncertain. The TCR comes from a man in his late teens or twenties in good health and CMV-seropositive. The CDR3 corresponds to CASSPSRGELFF. The nucleotides are TGTGCCAGCAGTCCCTCGCGAGGGGAGCTGTTTTTT.